The 27 T cell receptor beta chains presented below share a single source sample, sequenced in a study of blood T cell repertoires in COVID-19 (TCRdb year 2020). Library generation was performed with the immunoSEQ multiplex PCR assay. TCRdb mirrors the immuneACCESS table, restricted to in-frame sequences. Some clones are absent from its copies; in checked studies, under half trace to an unresolved V gene, and the reason for the others is unknown. This sample lists a few hundred thousand clones; roughly 85% were detected once. The ten largest clones capture 3% to 3.5% of the sample. The sequencing input was peripheral blood. The source of these receptors is a man between 18 and 35 years old with active or convalescent COVID-19.

This clone has a single count. V is TRBV10-3 and J is TRBJ1-2, with D unclear. Germline loops: CDR1 ENHRY, CDR2 SYGVKD. The CDR3 has 13 residues. Trimming took off 3 bases at V and 3 bases at J, with 8 bases between the two ends. DNA of the CDR3: TGTGCCATCAGTGATATGTCTGACTATGGCTACACCTTC. This codes for CAISDMSDYGYTF.

This rearrangement joins TRBV7-2 to TRBJ1-2; tentatively, D is TRBD1 (6 bases). Germline V lookup: CDR1 SGHTA, CDR2 FQGNSA. V dropped 6 bases and J dropped 8 bases, with 19 bases sitting between them. The CDR3 covers 14 residues. This CDR3 reads CASRTGTQGIGYTF. For the CDR3, the DNA is TGTGCCAGCAGGACCGGGACCCAGGGGATAGGCTACACCTTC.

V and J are TRBV11-2 and TRBJ1-1, with D tentatively TRBD1 (6 bases). V gave up 4 bases and J gave up 8 bases, with 14 bases separating them. From germline, CDR1 is SGHAT and CDR2 FQNNGV. The CDR3 covers 13 residues. In DNA, the CDR3 is TGTGCCAGCAGCTCTATCAGGGGCGCGGAAGCTTTCTTT. This codes for CASSSIRGAEAFF.

The chain is built from TRBV5-6 and TRBJ2-5; D ambiguous. The germline V gene has CDR1 SGHDT and CDR2 YYEEEE. Trimming took off 4 bases at V and 5 bases at J, with 12 bases between the two ends. The CDR3 runs 13 residues. CDR3 sequence reads: CASSAPASETQYF. In DNA, the CDR3 is TGTGCCAGCAGCGCCCCCGCGTCGGAGACCCAGTACTTC.

This clone was observed a handful of times. The V gene is TRBV10-3, the J gene TRBJ2-1, with 8 bases matching TRBD2. The CDR3 contains 17 residues. Losses at the gene ends were 2 bases for V and 4 bases for J; bases not matched to a gene: 10. Germline V gene sequence: CDR1 ENHRY, CDR2 SYGVKD. As DNA, the CDR3 is TGTGCCATCAGTGAGCTCCAGACTAGCGAGAAATACAATGAGCAGTTCTTC. Amino acids: CAISELQTSEKYNEQFF.

This chain connects TRBV7-9 to TRBJ2-7, with 10 bases fitting TRBD1. This CDR3 has 14 residues. Germline-derived CDR1 and CDR2 are SEHNR and FQNEAQ (reference sequence). After removal of 4 bases from V and 4 bases from J, the junction contained 4 bases not matched to a gene. The chain's CDR3 is CASSWPDRGYEQYF. CDR3 bases: TGTGCCAGCAGCTGGCCGGACAGGGGGTACGAGCAGTACTTC.

This clone was seen once. This chain's CDR3 is CASTRDSGTLGGYTF. The CDR3 DNA reads as TGTGCCAGCACCCGAGACTCGGGTACCTTGGGTGGCTACACCTTC. The V call is TRBV5-4, the J call TRBJ1-2; D is unclear. V lost 6 bases and J lost 7, with 22 bases in between. This CDR3 has 15 residues. The germline gives CDR1 SGHNT, CDR2 YYREEE (reference sequence).

This chain joins TRBV19 and TRBJ2-7; D unresolved. Germline V gene data show CDR1 as LNHDA and CDR2 as SQIVND (reference sequence). Trimming cost V 4 bases and J 0 bases, with 10 bases left between them. The CDR3 consists of 14 residues. DNA for the CDR3: TGTGCCAGTAGTAGTAATCAGTTCTCCTACGAGCAGTACTTC. Its translation: CASSSNQFSYEQYF.

V gene TRBV7-3 combines with J gene TRBJ2-1; 13 nucleotides agree with TRBD2. Germline-derived CDR1 and CDR2 are SGHTA and FQGTGA. This CDR3 has 15 amino acids. The V gene end was trimmed by 5 bases and the J gene end by 6 bases; junction bases not matched to a gene: 4. The DNA of the CDR3 is TGTGCCAGCAGCCCGGGACTAGCGGGGCCCAATGAGCAGTTCTTC. Encoded protein: CASSPGLAGPNEQFF.

V gene TRBV10-3 combines with J gene TRBJ2-3; TRBD2 aligns across 8 bases. This CDR3 is 17 amino acids long. With V trimmed by 3 bases and J by 3 bases, 11 bases remained unmatched. Germline CDR1 reads ENHRY; CDR2 reads SYGVKD. The CDR3 DNA reads as TGTGCCATCAGTGACTCCGCGTCGGGGGGGCTGACAGATACGCAGTATTTT. It is translated as CAISDSASGGLTDTQYF.

The J gene is TRBJ1-6, the V gene TRBV28; D perhaps matches TRBD1 (5 bases). The V end was cut by 6 bases, the J end by 2 bases, with 14 bases between. The germline gives CDR1 MDHEN, CDR2 SYDVKM. The CDR3 runs 16 residues. CDR3 coding DNA: TGTGCCAGCAGCCAAGCGGGGGAACCCTATAATTCACCCCTCCACTTT. Protein: CASSQAGEPYNSPLHF.

The V and J genes are TRBV5-8 and TRBJ1-5; TRBD1 matches at 8 bases. The CDR3 loop spans 13 amino acids. The J segment lost 6 bases and the V segment lost 5 bases, leaving 4 bases of the junction unmatched. CDR1 and CDR2 (germline): SGHTS, YDEGEE. The CDR3 region is CASRSRGPQPQHF. The CDR3 region has the DNA TGTGCCAGCAGAAGCAGGGGGCCTCAGCCCCAGCATTTT.

The chain carries TRBV5-1 and TRBJ1-4; perhaps TRBD1 as D (5 bases). The CDR3 contains 15 residues. Per the germline V gene, CDR1 is SGHRS and CDR2 is YFSETQ. Trimming removed 0 bases at V and 4 bases at J, with 10 bases between. DNA for the CDR3: TGCGCCAGCAGCTTGGAAGGGGCTTTTAATGAAAAACTGTTTTTT. Translating it yields CASSLEGAFNEKLFF.

The genes are TRBV15 and TRBJ1-5; TRBD1 matches 8 bases. Trimming took 0 bases from V and 6 from J; bases not matched to a gene: 4. Looked up from germline, CDR1 is LNHNV and CDR2 is YYDKDF (reference sequence). This CDR3 is 15 amino acids long. CDR3 nucleotides: TGTGCCACCAGCAGAGATCAGGGGGCCAGTCAGCCCCAGCATTTT. Its translation is CATSRDQGASQPQHF.

The rearrangement links TRBV5-1 to TRBJ1-3, with no clear D. The CDR3 consists of 14 residues. Trimming took off 3 bases at V and 1 base at J, with 8 bases between the two ends. Germline lookup yields CDR1 SGHRS and CDR2 YFSETQ. CDR3 sequence: CASSSSGSGNTIYF. CDR3 in DNA: TGCGCCAGCAGCTCCAGCGGATCTGGAAACACCATATATTTT.

This chain links TRBV9 with TRBJ1-4; D possibly corresponds to TRBD1 (5 bases). The CDR3 totals 15 residues. From germline, CDR1 is SGDLS and CDR2 YYNGEE. The V and J ends lost 1 base and 8 bases respectively, with 15 bases between them. The CDR3 DNA sequence: TGTGCCAGCAGCGTATCGGCAGGGAAGGGAGAAAAACTGTTTTTT. As protein: CASSVSAGKGEKLFF.

The chain combines TRBV5-4 with TRBJ2-1, with D hard to call. CDR1 is SGHNT, CDR2 YYREEE, per germline (reference sequence). There are 13 residues in the CDR3. Between the trimmed V and J ends, which lost 0 bases and 7 bases, there was a span of 8 bases. The CDR3 DNA reads as TGTGCCAGCAGCTTGGTAGGAGTGAATGAGCAGTTCTTC. The encoded protein is CASSLVGVNEQFF.

This chain connects TRBV3-1 (or the pseudogene TRBV3-2) to TRBJ2-7, with D possibly TRBD2 on 6 matching bases. Germline CDR1 and CDR2: LGHDT and YNNKEL (reference sequence). Trimming took off 4 bases at V and 4 bases at J, with 14 bases between the two ends. The CDR3 contains 14 residues. The CDR3, as DNA: TGTGCCAGCAGCCTAAGTGCTAGCGAGTACGAGCAGTACTTC. Protein: CASSLSASEYEQYF.

This rearrangement joins TRBV25-1 to TRBJ1-1; TRBD1 aligns across 7 bases. Losses at the gene ends were 3 bases for V and 4 bases for J; bases not matched to a gene: 14. Looked up from germline, CDR1 is MGHDK and CDR2 is SYGVNS. The CDR3 consists of 17 residues. CDR3 nucleotide sequence: TGTGCCAGCAGTGACACAGGGGCCTTAACTCTCCCCACTGAAGCTTTCTTT. Protein product: CASSDTGALTLPTEAFF.

The V gene is TRBV28, the J gene TRBJ2-7, with TRBD2 as a possible D gene (6 bases). Germline CDR1 reads MDHEN; CDR2 reads SYDVKM. The V and J ends lost 10 bases and 1 base respectively, with 17 bases between them. The CDR3 has 14 amino acids. The chain's CDR3 is CAILRAGSSYEQYF. CDR3 bases: TGTGCCATCCTCAGGGCGGGGAGTTCCTACGAGCAGTACTTC.

The chain has TRBV24-1 and TRBJ2-1; 7 bases line up with TRBD1. The ends lost 0 bases at V and 7 bases at J; junction bases unmatched: 8. The germline gives CDR1 KGHDR, CDR2 SFDVKD. The CDR3 has 16 residues. CDR3 loop: CATSDLRTGALNEQFF. The CDR3 DNA reads as TGTGCCACCAGTGATTTGCGTACAGGGGCGTTAAATGAGCAGTTCTTC.

V is TRBV28 and J is TRBJ1-5, with a possible D match to TRBD1 (6 bases). CDR3 size: 18 residues. Germline values: CDR1 MDHEN, CDR2 SYDVKM. Trimming took 4 bases from V and 2 from J, leaving 21 bases between them. The CDR3 region is CASSSLPLQQGGNQPQHF. The DNA of the CDR3 is TGTGCCAGCAGTTCACTCCCCCTCCAACAGGGTGGCAATCAGCCCCAGCATTTT. Full variable domain (rest looked up from reference TRBV28 and TRBJ1-5): DVKVTQSSRYLVKRTGEKVFLECVQDMDHENMFWYRQDPGLGLRLIYFSYDVKMKEKGDIPEGYSVSREKKERFSLILESASTNQTSMYLCASSSLPLQQGGNQPQHFGDGTRLSIL.

The chain joins TRBV7-8 to TRBJ2-5; 9 bases are shared with TRBD2. V shed 5 bases, J shed 2 bases, and the junction held 24 bases outside the gene matches. The CDR3 has 21 residues. Germline loops: CDR1 SGHVS, CDR2 FQNEAQ. CDR3 protein: CASSPRVVRGGPTSGQETQYF. Written as DNA, the CDR3 is TGTGCCAGCAGCCCCAGGGTAGTCCGGGGGGGACCGACTAGCGGACAAGAGACCCAGTACTTC.

This rearrangement joins TRBV3-1 (or the pseudogene TRBV3-2) to TRBJ1-6; possible D gene TRBD1, 5 bases. The length of the CDR3 is 15 residues. CDR1 LGHDT and CDR2 YNNKEL come from the germline V gene (reference sequence). Trimming shortened V by 2 bases and J by 9 bases, and 14 bases separated the two germline ends. The DNA for the CDR3 is TGTGCCAGCAGCCAAAGTTATCCAGGGCGTTCACCCCTCCACTTT. Protein: CASSQSYPGRSPLHF.

V and J are TRBV28 and TRBJ1-1; 7 bases align to TRBD1. In germline, CDR1 is MDHEN, CDR2 SYDVKM. This CDR3 has 14 residues. Losses at the gene ends were 2 bases for V and 7 bases for J; bases not matched to a gene: 7. The CDR3 DNA reads as TGTGCCAGCAGTTTACCCTCCAGGGGGATTGAAGCTTTCTTT. Translating gives CASSLPSRGIEAFF.

The V call is TRBV4-3, the J call TRBJ1-1; D is unclear. The CDR3 is 14 amino acids. V gave up 4 bases and J gave up 4 bases, with 13 bases separating them. Germline CDR1 and CDR2: LGHNA and YSLEER. The DNA for the CDR3 is TGCGCCAGCAGCCGGCAGGCGGGGTCCACTGAAGCTTTCTTT. It yields the protein CASSRQAGSTEAFF.

V and J are TRBV7-6 and TRBJ2-7; TRBD1 might be the D (5 bases). Trimming removed 3 bases at V and 5 bases at J, with 11 bases between. CDR1 and CDR2 (germline): SGHVS, FNYEAQ. The CDR3 has 13 residues. CDR3 nucleotides: TGTGCCAGCAGCTTGTCAGGGATCCACGAGCAGTACTTC. This gives the protein CASSLSGIHEQYF.